This T cell receptor (beta chain) was captured in a study of beta chain features in type 1 diabetes. This clone has more than one count but fewer than ten. The antigen remains unidentified. Broader study findings: Among type 1 diabetes patients, VDJ junctions had fewer insertions and more deletions. Moderately but significantly shorter TCRB CDR3s were found in Type 1 diabetes patients in all four CD4+ subsets.

A single heparinised draw of roughly 100 mL on average was taken per donor. The V gene end was trimmed by 6 bases and the J gene end by 2 bases; junction bases not matched to a gene: 13. The CDR3 extends over 17 amino acids. Germline V CDR1 and CDR2: SNHLY, FYNNEI. What was sequenced were expressed TCRB transcripts, since all of the isolated RNA had been reverse transcribed. Data came from immunoSEQ multiplex PCR; TCRdb stores just in-frame clones and leaves some out. The sample contains 600,000 to 700,000 clones, 9.5% to 15% of which appear only once. Sequenced input: naive CD4+ T cells from blood. The chain links TRBV2 to TRBJ2-1; 7 bases agree with TRBD2. This clonotype originated in a man aged 25 to 40 with type 1 diabetes. The CDR3 here is CASRYITSAETYNEQFF. In DNA, the CDR3 is TGTGCCAGCAGATATATTACTAGCGCCGAAACCTACAATGAGCAGTTCTTC.